The text below deals with one TCR beta chain. Its target is unknown. The source of the sample is a study of cytomegalovirus exposure and HLA in healthy donors. Generated by immunoSEQ multiplex PCR, the TCRdb table keeps only in-frame clones and is missing some. The repertoire has 150,000 to 200,000 clones, about 89% of them found once; the top ten carry about 2.5%. Donors were drawn from the 120-subject validation cohort, separate from the roughly 670-subject first cohort. Trimming took off 11 bases at V and 2 bases at J, with 12 bases between the two ends. The CDR3 is 12 residues long. Germline CDR1 reads SGHTA; CDR2 reads FQGNSA. Findings and limits, study-wide: Subsequent analysis revealed that first-cohort TCR clusters tended to co-occur in the 90 to 150 validation repertoires. Most observed TCR sequences were rare, whereas some public TCRs were detected in many donors. Through in vitro validation, a few CMV-associated chains were shown to be specific for CMV antigens.

The TCR originated in a young man in good health and CMV-seropositive. Input material: PBMCs. V usage is TRBV7-2 and J usage is TRBJ1-1, with TRBD1 as a possible D gene (5 bases). The CDR3, as DNA: TGTGCCTCCAGGGCTGGAAACACTGAAGCTTTCTTT. The encoded protein is CASRAGNTEAFF.